The rows below give T cell receptor beta chains drawn from one sample of a study of a mutant IDH1 vaccine in newly diagnosed glioma. Repertoires were generated with immunoSEQ multiplex PCR, while TCRdb's copy carries only in-frame clones and drops some. Found here are approximately 35,000 clones, around nine tenths of them singletons; the top ten hold around 5.1%. What these receptors recognize is not known. Sequenced material: PBMCs, taken from a glioma patient whose treatment included an IDH1 peptide vaccine. The receptors shown here come from a woman in her forties with glioma. Each CDR3 is given with its conserved first and last residue. A D gene is named only where the DNA matches it firmly. Only part of the rows carry a size: once, few, many, or a class if the clone is expanded.

size,D,V,J,DNA,CDR3
-,TRBD1,TRBV5-1,TRBJ1-1,TGCGCCAGCAGCCCGGGTACAGGGGGCACTGAAGCTTTCTTT,CASSPGTGGTEAFF
-,-,TRBV5-1,TRBJ1-1,TGCGCCAGCAGCTCCCGAAACATGAACACTGAAGCTTTCTTT,CASSSRNMNTEAFF
-,TRBD1,TRBV30,TRBJ2-2,TGTGCCTGGGGGACTGGGCAGGGGGCTGCCGGGGAGCTGTTTTTT,CAWGTGQGAAGELFF
-,TRBD2,TRBV4-1,TRBJ2-1,TGCGCCAGCAGCCAAGCTAGCGGGAGGGGCAATGAGCAGTTCTTC,CASSQASGRGNEQFF
-,-,TRBV18,TRBJ1-1,TGTGCCAGCTCACCACTAAGAGGAGCGGGGACTGAAGCTTTCTTT,CASSPLRGAGTEAFF
once,-,TRBV7-2,TRBJ1-2,TGTGCCAGCAGCTTAGAGGTTGGAAACTATGGCTACACCTTC,CASSLEVGNYGYTF
-,-,TRBV19,TRBJ2-2,TGTGCCACCCAGGAGACCGGGGAGCTGTTTTTT,CATQETGELFF
-,TRBD2,TRBV15,TRBJ2-3,TGTGCCACCAGCAGCGGGGGGGCGACAGATACGCAGTATTTT,CATSSGGATDTQYF
-,-,TRBV19,TRBJ2-2,TGTGCCAGTAGGGGACTGGGCGAGACTGCCGGGGAGCTGTTTTTT,CASRGLGETAGELFF
-,-,TRBV6-4,TRBJ2-2,TGTGCCAGCAGTGAAACGCTGGGGACCGGGGAGCTGTTTTTT,CASSETLGTGELFF
-,-,TRBV6-1,TRBJ2-2,TGTGCCAGCAGTGAATTTCGGTTCATGGGTTGGACCGGGGAGCTGTTTTTT,CASSEFRFMGWTGELFF
-,-,TRBV4-1,TRBJ1-2,TGCGCCAGCAGCCAACCCGGGGCTAACTATGGCTACACCTTC,CASSQPGANYGYTF
-,TRBD2,TRBV25-1,TRBJ2-1,TGTGCCAGCACCAAAACTAGCGGGGGTTTCGACTACAATGAGCAGTTCTTC,CASTKTSGGFDYNEQFF
once,TRBD1,TRBV2,TRBJ1-2,TGTGCCAGCAGTGAAGCTTCATTGGGACAGGGGGCTCGCGGCTACACCTTC,CASSEASLGQGARGYTF
-,-,TRBV13,TRBJ2-7,TGTGCCAGCAGTCCCGGCCCAACCTACGAGCAGTACTTC,CASSPGPTYEQYF
-,-,TRBV30,TRBJ1-3,TGTGCCTGGAGTGTACCAGGGACTGAAAGAAACACCATATATTTT,CAWSVPGTERNTIYF
-,-,TRBV20-1,TRBJ2-1,TGCAGTGCTAGTGGCACCAATGAGCAGTTCTTC,CSASGTNEQFF
-,-,TRBV19,TRBJ1-5,TGTGCCAGTAGTATAGCCGACATGGCAGGTCAGCCCCAGCATTTT,CASSIADMAGQPQHF
-,-,TRBV6-6,TRBJ2-7,TGTGCCAGCAGGCGGGACAGCACCTACGAGCAGTACTTC,CASRRDSTYEQYF
-,TRBD1,TRBV6-5,TRBJ2-7,TGTGCCAGCAGTCGACAGGGGTTTGGGTACGAGCAGTACTTC,CASSRQGFGYEQYF
-,-,TRBV5-1,TRBJ1-1,TGCGCCAGCAGCTTTAGGGACGGGAACACTGAAGCTTTCTTT,CASSFRDGNTEAFF
-,TRBD2,TRBV7-8,TRBJ2-7,TGTGCCAGCAGCTTAGGTAGCGGGAGTGGCGAGCAGTACTTC,CASSLGSGSGEQYF
-,-,TRBV21-1,TRBJ2-6,TGTGCCAGCTCATTGAGAGGGGACAGGGATTTCTCTGGGGCCAACGTCCTGACTTTC,CASSLRGDRDFSGANVLTF
-,-,TRBV28,TRBJ1-6,TGTGCCAGCAGTGGGGGACGGACTAATTCACCCCTCCACTTT,CASSGGRTNSPLHF
-,-,TRBV7-9,TRBJ2-1,TGTGCCAGCAGCTTCCCACAGGCCAAGAGCTCCTACAATGAGCAGTTCTTC,CASSFPQAKSSYNEQFF
-,-,TRBV5-8,TRBJ1-2,TGTGCCAGCAGCCGCTCAGGAGGGGCTCGAGGCTACACCTTC,CASSRSGGARGYTF
-,-,TRBV6-5,TRBJ1-4,TGTGCCAGCAGTTACTCGTTTACATCACTGCAGGAAAAACTGTTTTTT,CASSYSFTSLQEKLFF
once,TRBD2,TRBV12-5,TRBJ2-7,TGTGCTAGTGGCTCCGGGACTAGCAGCGACGAGCAGTACTTC,CASGSGTSSDEQYF
-,-,TRBV5-1,TRBJ2-5,TGCGCCAGCAGCTTGTTAGGGACGCCTCAAGAGACCCAGTACTTC,CASSLLGTPQETQYF
-,TRBD1,TRBV19,TRBJ2-7,TGTGCCAGTAGTCCCCTGACAGGGGGCCCGTACGAGCAGTACTTC,CASSPLTGGPYEQYF
-,TRBD2,TRBV5-1,TRBJ2-2,TGCGCCAGCAGCGACTTAGCGGGAAGAGAGGGCGGGGAGCTGTTTTTT,CASSDLAGREGGELFF
-,-,TRBV7-8,TRBJ1-1,TGTGCCAGCAGTCAGACAGGTTCCGGCGGTACTGAAGCTTTCTTT,CASSQTGSGGTEAFF
few,TRBD2,TRBV5-1,TRBJ2-7,TGCGCCAGCAGCTTAACTAGCGGGAGGTCTCACTCCTACGAGCAGTACTTC,CASSLTSGRSHSYEQYF
-,-,TRBV29-1,TRBJ2-4,TGCAGCGTTGAATTCAAAAACATTCAGTACTTC,CSVEFKNIQYF
-,-,TRBV15,TRBJ1-3,TGTGCCACCAGTAGCGCGTCTGGAAACACCATATATTTT,CATSSASGNTIYF
few,-,TRBV6-5,TRBJ1-5,TGTGCCAGCAGAATAAACAGGGTTTCGGATCAGCCCCAGCATTTT,CASRINRVSDQPQHF
-,-,TRBV6-6,TRBJ2-6,TGTGCCAGCAGTTACTCCGGGGGGGCCAACGTCCTGACTTTC,CASSYSGGANVLTF
once,-,TRBV2,TRBJ1-1,TGTGCCAGCAAAAGTAGAGTAGGGACTGAAGCTTTCTTT,CASKSRVGTEAFF
-,-,TRBV4-1,TRBJ1-2,TGCGCCAGCAGCCAAGATCCCCGGAGAACCTATGGCTACACCTTC,CASSQDPRRTYGYTF
-,TRBD2,TRBV2,TRBJ2-7,TGTGCCAGCTCGAGCGGGAGTAGATCTGTCGAGCAGTACTTC,CASSSGSRSVEQYF
few,-,TRBV6-1,TRBJ1-3,TGTGCCAGCAGGGCCGGGAGCTCTGGAAACACCATATATTTT,CASRAGSSGNTIYF
-,-,TRBV12-5,TRBJ2-3,TGTGCTAGTGGTTTGGACGGACAGCTTAGCACAGATACGCAGTATTTT,CASGLDGQLSTDTQYF
-,-,TRBV15,TRBJ2-4,TGTGCCACCAGCAGAGTTGGGGAGATTCAGTACTTC,CATSRVGEIQYF
-,-,TRBV7-9,TRBJ2-3,TGTGCCAGCAGCTTAGCGGCAGGGGGCACAGATACGCAGTATTTT,CASSLAAGGTDTQYF
-,-,TRBV5-1,TRBJ2-5,TGCGCCAGCAGCTTTAGTGGGGGAATAGAGACCCAGTACTTC,CASSFSGGIETQYF
-,-,TRBV2,TRBJ1-5,TGTGCCAGCAGGAAGGGCTGGGTTAGCAATCAGCCCCAGCATTTT,CASRKGWVSNQPQHF
-,-,TRBV6-4,TRBJ2-7,TGTGCCAGCCCACCCGCCGGGACAACTTCCTACGAGCAGTACTTC,CASPPAGTTSYEQYF
few,-,TRBV30,TRBJ2-3,TGTGCCTGGAGTATAACCCCGATACCGACAGATACGCAGTATTTT,CAWSITPIPTDTQYF
-,-,TRBV7-2,TRBJ2-3,TGTGCCAGCAGCTTGACTAGAGATACAGATACGCAGTATTTT,CASSLTRDTDTQYF
-,TRBD1,TRBV15,TRBJ2-7,TGTGCCACCAGCACCGAGGGACAGTCCTACGAGCAGTACTTC,CATSTEGQSYEQYF
-,-,TRBV5-1,TRBJ1-2,TGCGCCAGCTCCCTTCCAGGGGATAGGCATGGCTACACCTTC,CASSLPGDRHGYTF
-,-,TRBV6-5,TRBJ2-5,TGTGCCAGCAGTTACCCCAGAGGGGCAGTCCAAGAGACCCAGTACTTC,CASSYPRGAVQETQYF
-,-,TRBV6-6,TRBJ2-5,TGTGCCAGCACCCGGCGAATCCAAGAGACCCAGTACTTC,CASTRRIQETQYF
-,-,TRBV15,TRBJ2-7,TGTGCCACCAGCAGAGGTCCAGGGGCCTCCACCTACGAGCAGTACTTC,CATSRGPGASTYEQYF
once,-,TRBV15,TRBJ2-6,TGTGCCACCAGCAGCAACCAGGGGTCTGGGGCCAACGTCCTGACTTTC,CATSSNQGSGANVLTF
-,-,TRBV6-5,TRBJ1-2,TGTGCCAGCAGTTACGGAGGACAGTACTATGGCTACACCTTC,CASSYGGQYYGYTF
-,-,TRBV7-9,TRBJ1-2,TGTGCCAGCAGCCCCTCGAGGGGAAGGGGGTTAGGCTACACCTTC,CASSPSRGRGLGYTF
-,-,TRBV29-1,TRBJ1-1,TGCAGCGTCCGGGCCGAGGGCACTGAAGCTTTCTTT,CSVRAEGTEAFF
-,-,TRBV2,TRBJ1-1,TGTGCCAGCAGTGGGACAGTCCCCTGGAACACTGAAGCTTTCTTT,CASSGTVPWNTEAFF